The 16 T cell receptor beta chains below all came from one sample that was sequenced in a study of T cell responses to AZD1222 COVID-19 vaccine. Method: immunoSEQ multiplex PCR; TCRdb's copy keeps in-frame clones and lacks some. Among about 150,000 clones listed, 90% were seen once. Sequencing was performed on peripheral blood, taken on day 0 of AZD1222 vaccination. The receptors come from an adult in good health.

This chain uses TRBV6-1 with TRBJ1-3, with a possible D match to TRBD1 (6 bases). The CDR3 length is 15 residues. Germline values: CDR1 MNHNS, CDR2 SASEGT. The ends were cut back, 3 bases at V and 0 bases at J, with 9 bases in the middle. The CDR3 DNA is TGTGCCAGCAGTGACGGACAGAGCTCTGGAAACACCATATATTTT. This sequence encodes CASSDGQSSGNTIYF.

V gene TRBV7-2 combines with J gene TRBJ1-5; D unclear. The CDR3 is 14 amino acids. Trimming pared 4 bases from V and 11 bases from J, leaving 18 bases between. The germline V gene encodes CDR1 SGHTA and CDR2 FQGNSA. The CDR3 nucleotides are TGTGCCAGCAGCTCCAACCGAGGCATTAAGACCCAGCATTTT. It yields the protein CASSSNRGIKTQHF.

This clone came up once. This chain joins TRBV7-2 and TRBJ1-4; tentative D call: TRBD1 (6 bases). Germline V CDR1 and CDR2: SGHTA, FQGNSA. The germline V and J ends were trimmed by 5 bases and 7 bases, with 17 bases remaining between them. The CDR3 spans 15 residues. The CDR3 coding sequence is TGTGCCAGCAGCCCCGCGGCAGGGGCCGGTGAAAAACTGTTTTTT. It codes for CASSPAAGAGEKLFF.

The V gene is TRBV12-3 or TRBV12-4, the J gene TRBJ1-1; no reliable D call. The length of the CDR3 is 13 residues. V lost 4 bases and J 0 bases, leaving 6 bases between the germline ends. CDR3 coding DNA: TGTGCCAGCAGTTCCAACTTGAACACTGAAGCTTTCTTT. This sequence encodes CASSSNLNTEAFF.

The chain joins TRBV19 to TRBJ2-1; D not certain. Deletions cut 3 bases from V and 2 bases from J, with 11 bases between. Germline V CDR1 and CDR2: LNHDA, SQIVND (reference sequence). There are 15 residues in the CDR3. The CDR3 bases are TGTGCCAGTAGTATTACCAGTATGCCCTACAATGAGCAGTTCTTC. Protein sequence: CASSITSMPYNEQFF.

The genes are TRBV28 and TRBJ1-3, with a possible D match to TRBD1 (5 bases). Trimming took off 3 bases at V and 4 bases at J, with 10 bases between the two ends. Germline-derived CDR1 and CDR2 are MDHEN and SYDVKM. The CDR3 is made up of 14 amino acids. This CDR3 reads CASSFPGYGNTIYF. The CDR3 DNA sequence: TGTGCCAGCAGTTTCCCAGGGTACGGAAACACCATATATTTT.

This chain links TRBV29-1 with TRBJ1-3; D gene ambiguous. CDR1 SQVTM and CDR2 ANQGSEA come from the germline V gene. The germline V and J ends were trimmed by 0 bases and 0 bases, with 6 bases remaining between them. The CDR3 is 14 amino acids. In nucleotides, the CDR3 is TGCAGCGTTGAAGATCGGGGCTCTGGAAACACCATATATTTT. Translation: CSVEDRGSGNTIYF.

This chain uses TRBV18 with TRBJ2-7; a weak D match, TRBD2 (5 bases). The CDR3 sequence is 14 residues long. Trimming stripped 3 bases from V and 5 bases from J, with 14 bases between. Germline-derived CDR1 and CDR2 are KGHSH and LQKENI. The CDR3 coding sequence is TGTGCCAGCTCACCTCCGGCGCGGGCCCACGAGCAGTACTTC. This codes for CASSPPARAHEQYF.

The genes are TRBV19 and TRBJ1-5; 8 nucleotides line up with TRBD1. The CDR3 runs 18 residues. Germline-derived CDR1 and CDR2 are LNHDA and SQIVND (reference sequence). After removal of 4 bases from V and 1 base from J, the junction contained 12 bases not matched to a gene. The CDR3 region is CASSKPLRQGISNQPQHF. The CDR3 bases are TGTGCCAGTAGTAAACCACTCCGACAGGGGATAAGCAATCAGCCCCAGCATTTT.

The rearrangement joins TRBV5-6 to TRBJ1-3; D is unresolved. The CDR3 has 16 amino acids. V was clipped by 0 bases and J by 0 bases, with 10 bases between them. Germline V lookup: CDR1 SGHDT, CDR2 YYEEEE. CDR3 residues: CASSLAGILSGNTIYF. The CDR3 DNA is TGTGCCAGCAGCTTGGCCGGCATCCTCTCTGGAAACACCATATATTTT.

V gene TRBV3-1 (or the pseudogene TRBV3-2) combines with J gene TRBJ2-3; 8 nucleotides line up with TRBD1. CDR3 size: 14 residues. The V gene end was trimmed by 2 bases and the J gene end by 4 bases; junction bases not matched to a gene: 2. The germline V gene encodes CDR1 LGHDT and CDR2 YNNKEL (reference sequence). For the CDR3, the DNA is TGTGCCAGCAGCCAACTACAGGGGGCAGATACGCAGTATTTT. This encodes CASSQLQGADTQYF.

The chain carries TRBV30 and TRBJ2-1; D possibly corresponds to TRBD2 (6 bases). CDR3 size: 14 residues. Trimming stripped 2 bases from V and 1 base from J, with 9 bases between. Germline CDR1 reads GTSNPN; CDR2 reads SVGIG (reference sequence). This CDR3 is CAWSSGGSYNEQFF. The CDR3 nucleotides read TGTGCCTGGAGTAGCGGAGGGTCCTACAATGAGCAGTTCTTC.

V is TRBV19 and J is TRBJ2-6; D unresolved. Per germline, CDR1 LNHDA and CDR2 SQIVND (reference sequence). Trimming cost V 8 bases and J 3 bases, with 8 bases left between them. This CDR3 is 13 amino acids long. DNA for the CDR3: TGTGCCAGTCTAGGATATGGGGCCAACGTCCTGACTTTC. Its protein is CASLGYGANVLTF.

The gene calls are TRBV7-2 and TRBJ2-7; D ambiguous. Germline lookup yields CDR1 SGHTA and CDR2 FQGNSA. There are 13 residues in the CDR3. Trimming cost V 4 bases and J 2 bases, with 9 bases left between them. The CDR3 here is CASSSRRTYEQYF. As DNA, the CDR3 is TGTGCCAGCAGCTCGAGGAGAACCTACGAGCAGTACTTC.

The chain links TRBV11-2 to TRBJ1-2; D gene uncertain. Germline V gene sequence: CDR1 SGHAT, CDR2 FQNNGV. The CDR3 sequence is 13 residues long. With 3 bases removed from V and 2 bases from J, the gap between germline ends came to 7 bases. The CDR3 spells CASSFSGNYGYTF. The DNA for the CDR3 is TGTGCCAGCAGCTTCTCGGGAAACTATGGCTACACCTTC.

The genes are TRBV20-1 and TRBJ1-4; D may be TRBD1 (5 bases). The V and J ends lost 3 bases and 0 bases respectively, with 23 bases between them. The CDR3 extends over 19 amino acids. Germline V gene sequence: CDR1 DFQATT, CDR2 SNEGSKA (reference sequence). CDR3 nucleotide sequence: TGCAGTGCTAGTACATCGAATCCCAAGACAGACCCAACTAATGAAAAACTGTTTTTT. Amino acids: CSASTSNPKTDPTNEKLFF.